Listed here are 20 T cell receptor beta chains from one sample, sequenced in a study of CD8+ T cells in alopecia areata listed by TCRdb under 2018. The time point tag for this specimen amounts to: about four weeks on oral tofacitinib. Taken with the paper, the label for treatment or condition translates to: oral pan-JAK inhibitor, 5-10 mg twice daily. Library prep was done by the immunoSEQ multiplex PCR assay. To provide template for TCR sequencing, every sample had RNA extracted and reverse transcribed into cDNA. The source is immuneACCESS, and TCRdb retained only in-frame sequences with V and J called. Part of the clones is not carried over; for the studies checked, unresolved V genes explain less than half of this, and the remainder is unexplained. Here the sample has 150,000 to 250,000 clones; 60% occur a single time. The top ten constitute over 3% of the sample. The source was CD4+ T cells sorted from blood, collected at week 4, from a patient treated with tofacitinib. The receptors here all came from a human donor with alopecia areata.

The gene calls are TRBV7-2 and TRBJ2-1; 12 bases fit TRBD2. This CDR3 has 18 amino acids. Germline CDR1 is SGHTA and CDR2 is FQGNSA. V was clipped by 5 bases and J by 0 bases; unmatched bases: 8. CDR3 loop: CASSRASGGASSYNEQFF. CDR3 DNA: TGTGCCAGCAGCAGGGCTAGCGGGGGGGCGAGCTCCTACAATGAGCAGTTCTTC.

The J gene is TRBJ2-1, the V gene TRBV7-9; 10 bases align to TRBD1. CDR1 and CDR2 (germline): SEHNR, FQNEAQ (reference sequence). The CDR3 sequence is 15 residues long. V lost 5 bases to trimming and J lost 3 bases; unmatched junction nucleotides: 4. CDR3 nucleotides: TGTGCCAGCAGCCCGGACAGGGGGGTCTACAATGAGCAGTTCTTC. This encodes CASSPDRGVYNEQFF.

This sequence joins TRBV29-1 and TRBJ2-4; D is ambiguous. The CDR3 sequence is 15 residues long. V lost 6 bases and J 8 bases, leaving 23 bases between the germline ends. CDR1 SQVTM and CDR2 ANQGSEA come from the germline V gene. Here the CDR3 reads CSVAILGIFGDIQYF. The CDR3 DNA reads TGCAGCGTCGCCATACTGGGGATCTTTGGGGACATTCAGTACTTC.

In this sample, this clone turned up a few times. J is TRBJ2-2 and V is TRBV7-2; 11 bases fit TRBD2. Germline V gives CDR1 SGHTA, CDR2 FQGNSA. The trim removed 11 bases at V and 6 bases at J, leaving 8 bases unmatched. The CDR3 is 14 amino acids. The CDR3 is CAGSELAGAGELFF. CDR3 DNA sequence: TGTGCCGGGTCCGAACTAGCGGGGGCCGGGGAGCTGTTTTTT.

The chain joins TRBV7-2 to TRBJ1-5; D possibly corresponds to TRBD1 (5 bases). Germline V gene data show CDR1 as SGHTA and CDR2 as FQGNSA. The CDR3 consists of 15 residues. The V end lost 9 bases, the J end lost 7 bases, and 22 bases lay between the germline ends. The CDR3 bases are TGTGCCAGTCGTGGGGGGATCAGAGCGTTGCAGCCCCAGCATTTT. The encoded protein is CASRGGIRALQPQHF.

The chain recombines TRBV28 with TRBJ2-5; D gene ambiguous. With 2 bases removed from V and 5 bases from J, the gap between germline ends came to 6 bases. The germline gives CDR1 MDHEN, CDR2 SYDVKM. CDR3 size: 12 residues. DNA for the CDR3: TGTGCCAGCAGTTTAGCCCAGGAGACCCAGTACTTC. Protein sequence: CASSLAQETQYF.

As for this clone: At one end the junction does not follow the germline gene, possibly because of a read error. The chain joins TRBV20-1 to TRBJ1-5; 9 positions match TRBD1. From germline, CDR1 is DFQATT and CDR2 SNEGSKA (reference sequence). The CDR3 has 11 amino acids. The CDR3 DNA reads TGCAGTGCTAGGGGACAGGGAGTAGGTATTTTT. Translating it yields CSARGQGVGIF.

In this sample, this clone turned up a few times. The chain links TRBV4-3 to TRBJ2-4; D gene unclear. Per the germline V gene, CDR1 is LGHNA and CDR2 is YSLEER. The CDR3 is made up of 14 amino acids. V gave up 1 base and J gave up 0 bases, with 4 bases separating them. As DNA, the CDR3 is TGCGCCAGCAGCCAAGGGATAGCCAAAAACATTCAGTACTTC. This encodes CASSQGIAKNIQYF.

About this clone: This sample also contains other DNA sequences that code for the same CDR3. V usage is TRBV5-1 and J usage is TRBJ2-2; 7 positions match TRBD1. The CDR3 runs 15 residues. Germline CDR1 and CDR2: SGHRS and YFSETQ. Trimming took 0 bases from V and 1 from J; bases not matched to a gene: 0. This CDR3 reads CASSLDRGNTGELFF. CDR3 nucleotide sequence: TGCGCCAGCAGCTTGGACAGGGGGAACACCGGGGAGCTGTTTTTT. The full variable domain, rest sourced from reference TRBV5-1 and TRBJ2-2, is KAGVTQTPRYLIKTRGQQVTLSCSPISGHRSVSWYQQTPGQGLQFLFEYFSETQRNKGNFPGRFSGRQFSNSRSEMNVSTLELGDSALYLCASSLDRGNTGELFFGEGSRLTVL.

This clone was observed once. The chain recombines TRBV6-1 with TRBJ1-2; D unresolved. The germline V and J ends were trimmed by 1 base and 2 bases, with 8 bases remaining between them. This CDR3 spans 14 amino acids. Germline CDR1 and CDR2: MNHNS and SASEGT. In nucleotides, the CDR3 is TGTGCCAGCAGTGAAGGTGGCAGAAACTATGGCTACACCTTC. It translates to CASSEGGRNYGYTF.

The chain couples TRBV2 to TRBJ2-5; D is tentatively TRBD1 or TRBD2 (6 bases each). Germline V gene data show CDR1 as SNHLY and CDR2 as FYNNEI. V lost 8 bases and J 4 bases, leaving 11 bases between the germline ends. The CDR3 runs 12 residues. The CDR3: CASGGGGETQYF. CDR3 DNA: TGTGCCAGCGGAGGGGGAGGAGAGACCCAGTACTTC.

The table lists this clone with a count of one. The chain joins TRBV15 to TRBJ2-4, with TRBD1 as a possible D gene (5 bases). Trimming pared 6 bases from V and 4 bases from J, leaving 13 bases between. Germline V lookup: CDR1 LNHNV, CDR2 YYDKDF (reference sequence). This CDR3 spans 14 amino acids. CDR3 region: CATRAGREKNIQYF. The CDR3 DNA is TGTGCCACCAGGGCCGGCAGGGAAAAAAACATTCAGTACTTC.

The chain recombines TRBV27 with TRBJ2-7; D is perhaps TRBD1 (6 bases). The V gene's germline CDR1 is MNHEY and CDR2 SMNVEV (reference sequence). Trimming stripped 6 bases from V and 6 bases from J, with 24 bases between. CDR3 length: 16 amino acids. This CDR3 is CASSGIRDTYGGEQYF. DNA for the CDR3: TGTGCCAGCAGCGGAATCCGGGACACCTATGGGGGCGAGCAGTACTTC.

The chain uses TRBV7-8 and TRBJ1-6, with D unresolved. Trimming took 0 bases from V and 14 from J, leaving 8 bases between them. Germline values: CDR1 SGHVS, CDR2 FQNEAQ. The CDR3 is made up of 12 amino acids. Written as DNA, the CDR3 is TGTGCCAGCAGCTTAGCCCTGCGGTCCCTCCACTTT. It is translated as CASSLALRSLHF.

This clone was counted only a few times. V and J are TRBV2 and TRBJ2-1; 10 bases match TRBD1. With 6 bases clipped from V and 9 bases from J, the junction kept 2 bases outside the gene matches. Looked up from germline, CDR1 is SNHLY and CDR2 is FYNNEI. The CDR3 length is 12 residues. CDR3 protein: CASSDRGPEQFF. CDR3 DNA sequence: TGTGCCAGCAGCGACAGGGGGCCTGAGCAGTTCTTC.

The chain combines TRBV25-1 with TRBJ2-1; 10 nucleotides line up with TRBD1. There are 15 residues in the CDR3. Germline-derived CDR1 and CDR2 are MGHDK and SYGVNS. Trimming took 8 bases from V and 2 from J; bases not matched to a gene: 6. The CDR3 region is CASLTGQGAYNEQFF. CDR3 DNA sequence: TGTGCCAGCTTGACTGGACAGGGGGCCTACAATGAGCAGTTCTTC. The full variable domain, in which reference TRBV25-1 and TRBJ2-1 provide the parts outside the CDR3, is EADIYQTPRYLVIGTGKKITLECSQTMGHDKMYWYQQDPGMELHLIHYSYGVNSTEKGDLSSESTVSRIRTEHFPLTLESARPSHTSQYLCASLTGQGAYNEQFFGPGTRLTVL.

This clone turned up a few times. The chain carries TRBV7-9 and TRBJ1-1, with D uncertain. The ends were cut back, 5 bases at V and 3 bases at J, with 10 bases in the middle. CDR3 length: 13 residues. The germline V gene encodes CDR1 SEHNR and CDR2 FQNEAQ (reference sequence). CDR3 DNA sequence: TGTGCCAGCAGCCGAGGTGTAGACACTGAAGCTTTCTTT. Protein: CASSRGVDTEAFF. The whole variable domain, filled in from reference TRBV7-9 and TRBJ1-1, reads DTGVSQNPRHKITKRGQNVTFRCDPISEHNRLYWYRQTLGQGPEFLTYFQNEAQLEKSRLLSDRFSAERPKGSFSTLEIQRTEQGDSAMYLCASSRGVDTEAFFGQGTRLTVV.

The rearrangement uses TRBV7-8 and TRBJ2-5; 8 positions agree with TRBD1. Losses at the gene ends were 8 bases for V and 3 bases for J; bases not matched to a gene: 8. The CDR3 has 14 residues. Germline assignment: CDR1 SGHVS and CDR2 FQNEAQ. The CDR3 spells CASPEDRVKETQYF. CDR3 DNA sequence: TGTGCCAGCCCCGAGGACAGGGTGAAAGAGACCCAGTACTTC.

The rearrangement joins TRBV6-6 to TRBJ1-5; 8 bases are shared with TRBD1. The CDR3 runs 15 residues. The ends lost 0 bases at V and 4 bases at J; junction bases unmatched: 2. Germline V gene data show CDR1 as MNHNY and CDR2 as SVGAGI (reference sequence). The CDR3 region has the DNA TGTGCCAGCAGTTACTCGGGACAGGTTAATCAGCCCCAGCATTTT. Translating it yields CASSYSGQVNQPQHF.

This clone appeared a few times. The rearrangement uses TRBV27 and TRBJ2-7; D may be TRBD1 or TRBD2 (6 bases each). Trimming took off 7 bases at V and 2 bases at J, with 9 bases between the two ends. The germline V gene has CDR1 MNHEY and CDR2 SMNVEV (reference sequence). This CDR3 contains 12 residues. In nucleotides, the CDR3 is TGTGCCAGCAAGGGGGGACCCTACGAGCAGTACTTC. Translating gives CASKGGPYEQYF.